This entry concerns a single T cell receptor beta chain. Germline lookup yields CDR1 GTSNPN and CDR2 SVGIG (reference sequence). V gave up 2 bases and J gave up 0 bases, with 5 bases separating them. The CDR3 is 13 amino acids. This entry is derived from a study of technical replicates of blood from several donors. The assay was immunoSEQ multiplex PCR, and TCRdb's table has in-frame clones only and misses some. Of about 79,000 clones listed, 94% were seen once; the top ten hold under 0.3%. The sequenced material came from T cells isolated from PBMCs. This rearrangement joins TRBV30 to TRBJ1-3, with D hard to call. The clonotype originates from a human donor in good health. The CDR3 protein is CAWSPNSGNTIYF. DNA of the CDR3: TGTGCCTGGAGTCCCAACTCTGGAAACACCATATATTTT.